This record concerns one TCR beta chain sequence. The target antigen is unknown. The data stem from a study of PD-1 blockade in classical Hodgkin lymphoma. Background on the study: Patients had nivolumab dosed at 3 mg/kg, delivered intravenously every 2 weeks.

Relapse after autologous stem cell transplantation occurred in every patient, and brentuximab vedotin exposure varied. Responses achieved at best were complete response, partial response or progressive disease. Trimming shortened V by 2 bases and J by 7 bases, and 11 bases separated the two germline ends. This CDR3 contains 13 residues. Looked up from germline, CDR1 is SEHNR and CDR2 is FQNEAQ (reference sequence). Overall study findings and caveats: There remain no defined causes for the repertoire differences, which possibly reflect disease activity or prior therapy.

Produced via immunoSEQ multiplex PCR; TCRdb's table is partial and in-frame only. The table shows 20,000 to 25,000 clones, with about 71% occurring only once. The specimen comprised peripheral blood mononuclear cells (PBMCs), sampled at baseline. The clonotype was recovered from a human donor with classical Hodgkin lymphoma. The chain joins TRBV7-9 to TRBJ1-1; D is possibly TRBD1 (5 bases). The CDR3 DNA reads as TGTGCCAGCAGCTTACAGGGCAAGATTGAAGCTTTCTTT. Residues: CASSLQGKIEAFF.